Each of the 26 T cell receptor beta chains below was sequenced from the same sample in a study of blood T cells in healthy people across ages. A sample-barcoded 5' primer and a J-beta primer mix were used in a second PCR of about 7 to 12 cycles. TCRdb passed the 5' RACE reads through MiXCR, listing each CDR3 protein once. The sample has hundreds of thousands of distinct CDR3 sequences, around three fifths seen once. Sequences were obtained from blood. All receptors come from a man aged 60-69 years in good health.

This clonotype was observed once. This chain links TRBV7-9 with TRBJ1-2; weak D call: TRBD1 (6 bases). Between the trimmed V and J ends, which lost 2 bases and 6 bases, there was a span of 7 bases. The CDR3 has 12 amino acids. Germline V gene sequence: CDR1 SEHNR, CDR2 FQNEAQ (reference sequence). The CDR3 nucleotides read TGTGCCAGCAGCTTACAGGGGAATGGCTACACCTTC. It translates to CASSLQGNGYTF.

This chain uses TRBV3-1 with TRBJ2-7; possible D gene TRBD2, 5 bases. The DNA matches TRBJ2-5 better at its end, which makes the J call doubtful. The CDR3 totals 14 residues. Germline CDR1 LGHDT, CDR2 YNNKEL (reference sequence). Here the CDR3 reads CASSPWMAGETQYF. In nucleotides, the CDR3 is TGTGCCAGCAGCCCGTGGATGGCGGGAGAGACCCAGTACTTC.

This clonotype was picked up a small number of times. The CDR3 reads CSARGGQPNTEAFF. The CDR3 DNA sequence: TGCAGTGCTAGAGGCGGACAGCCGAACACTGAAGCTTTCTTT. This sequence joins TRBV20-1 and TRBJ1-1; tentatively, D is TRBD1 (6 bases). In germline, CDR1 is DFQATT, CDR2 SNEGSKA (reference sequence). V dropped 1 base and J dropped 1 base, with 10 bases sitting between them. The CDR3 totals 14 residues.

This clonotype was seen more than once but under ten times. V usage is TRBV2 and J usage is TRBJ1-2; D is ambiguous. The CDR3 sequence is 13 residues long. CDR1 and CDR2 from the germline V gene are SNHLY and FYNNEI. Trimming took 6 bases from V and 3 from J, leaving 11 bases between them. CDR3 region: CASSAGRDYGYTF. CDR3 DNA: TGTGCCAGCAGCGCTGGGAGAGACTATGGCTACACCTTC. The full variable domain, rest sourced from reference TRBV2 and TRBJ1-2, is EPEVTQTPSHQVTQMGQEVILRCVPISNHLYFYWYRQILGQKVEFLVSFYNNEISEKSEIFDDQFSVERPDGSNFTLKIRSTKLEDSAMYFCASSAGRDYGYTFGSGTRLTVV.

J is TRBJ2-1 and V is TRBV20-1; D call uncertain. Germline V gives CDR1 DFQATT, CDR2 SNEGSKA (reference sequence). Trimming removed 5 bases at V and 4 bases at J, with 15 bases between. This CDR3 has 14 residues. This CDR3 reads CSAPRRGLYNEQFF. The CDR3 DNA is TGCAGTGCTCCTAGACGAGGCCTTTACAATGAGCAGTTCTTC.

The chain uses TRBV2 and TRBJ2-5; unclear D gene. V lost 5 bases and J 2 bases, leaving 15 bases between the germline ends. The CDR3 is 15 amino acids. Per the germline V gene, CDR1 is SNHLY and CDR2 is FYNNEI. This CDR3 is CASSRDGRYQETQYF. DNA for the CDR3: TGTGCCAGCAGTCGAGATGGAAGATATCAAGAGACCCAGTACTTC.

This clonotype was detected only once. The V call is TRBV4-2, the J call TRBJ2-7, with D possibly being TRBD1 (5 bases). The germline gives CDR1 LGHNA, CDR2 YNFKEQ. V was shortened by 0 bases and J by 1 base, with 16 bases between the two germline ends. The CDR3 totals 17 residues. The CDR3 sequence: CASSQDIPLTASYEQYF. As DNA, the CDR3 is TGTGCCAGCAGCCAAGATATCCCCCTGACAGCGTCCTACGAGCAGTACTTC.

V usage is TRBV4-2 and J usage is TRBJ1-2; 8 nucleotides agree with TRBD1. Looked up from germline, CDR1 is LGHNA and CDR2 is YNFKEQ. Unmatched junction bases numbered 7, after V lost 1 base and J lost 3 bases. The CDR3 has 16 residues. The CDR3 DNA sequence: TGTGCCAGCAGCCAAGGAGGACAGGGCGTCGACTATGGCTACACCTTC. Translation gives CASSQGGQGVDYGYTF.

To note about this clonotype: Mismatch with germline at one junction end may stem from a read error. The CDR3 coding sequence is TGCGCCAGCAGCTTGGGGGAACAGGGGCCCTATTGCTACACCTTC. It is translated as CASSLGEQGPYCYTF. The gene calls are TRBV5-1 and TRBJ1-2; TRBD1 matches at 7 bases. The germline V gene encodes CDR1 SGHRS and CDR2 YFSETQ. This CDR3 spans 15 amino acids.

This chain connects TRBV2 to TRBJ2-7, with D possibly called TRBD1 or TRBD2 (5 bases each). Trimming removed 6 bases from V and 1 base from J, with 13 bases in between. This CDR3 has 14 residues. CDR1 is SNHLY, CDR2 FYNNEI, per germline. The CDR3 protein is CASRGTHRSYEQYF. The CDR3 nucleotides are TGTGCCAGCAGGGGGACCCATCGATCCTACGAGCAGTACTTC.

The chain recombines TRBV10-1 with TRBJ2-7; 7 bases line up with TRBD2. The tail of the sequence fits TRBJ2-5 better, so the J call may be wrong. CDR3 length: 14 amino acids. Per the germline V gene, CDR1 is WNHNN and CDR2 is SYGVQD (reference sequence). The CDR3 coding sequence is TGCGCCAGCAGTGAGCCCGGACTAGAAGAGACCCAGTACTTC. Residues: CASSEPGLEETQYF.

The chain has TRBV27 and TRBJ1-1, with TRBD1 identical over 7 bases. The trim removed 5 bases at V and 0 bases at J, leaving 6 bases unmatched. The CDR3 has 15 residues. The V gene's germline CDR1 is MNHEY and CDR2 SMNVEV (reference sequence). The CDR3 reads CASSPWDRMNTEAFF. CDR3 DNA sequence: TGTGCCAGCAGTCCTTGGGACAGAATGAACACTGAAGCTTTCTTT.

This clonotype was found once. CDR3 sequence: CAIFRGVAGDTQYF. As DNA, the CDR3 is TGTGCGATATTTCGGGGGGTTGCCGGCGATACGCAGTATTTT. The gene calls are TRBV6-2 or TRBV6-3 and TRBJ2-3; 7 positions match TRBD2. The germline V gene has CDR1 MNHEY and CDR2 SVGEGT. This CDR3 contains 14 residues.

This sequence joins TRBV28 and TRBJ2-1, with D possibly called TRBD1 or TRBD2 (5 bases each). The CDR3 contains 14 residues. Germline V gene sequence: CDR1 MDHEN, CDR2 SYDVKM. The V gene lost 6 bases and the J gene lost 4 bases, with 13 bases spanning the gap. The CDR3 region is CASSEGPLYNEQFF. The CDR3 nucleotides are TGTGCCAGCAGCGAGGGGCCCTTGTACAATGAGCAGTTCTTC.

A note on this clonotype: This may be a read error, as it is one base from a much larger clone. This chain uses TRBV4-2 with TRBJ2-4; D is unresolved. Trimming left V 1 base short and J 8 bases short, with 12 bases between. Germline-derived CDR1 and CDR2 are LGHNA and YNFKEQ. The length of the CDR3 is 14 residues. The CDR3 nucleotides are TGTGCCAGCAGCCAAGGCGGAGCTGGAGACATTCAGTACTTC. Its protein is CASSQGGAGDIQYF.

Comments on this clonotype: With a much larger clone just one base away, this may be a read error. The V call is TRBV29-1, the J call TRBJ2-5; D is perhaps TRBD1 or TRBD2 (5 bases each). The germline gives CDR1 SQVTM, CDR2 ANQGSEA. The CDR3 has 12 residues. In DNA, the CDR3 is TGCGGGGCAGGACGGGAATGGGAGACCCAGTACTTC. This translates into CGAGREWETQYF.

J is TRBJ1-6 and V is TRBV5-1, with 8 nucleotides matching TRBD1. The CDR3 is made up of 16 amino acids. Trimming cost V 3 bases and J 6 bases; bases outside gene matches: 8. CDR1 is SGHRS and CDR2 is YFSETQ in the germline V gene. The CDR3 DNA sequence: TGCGCCAGCAGCTGGACCGGGACAGGCCTTAATTCACCCCTCCACTTT. Translation gives CASSWTGTGLNSPLHF.

The rearrangement links TRBV28 to TRBJ1-4; D not certain. Germline CDR1 and CDR2: MDHEN and SYDVKM. The CDR3 is 13 residues long. V lost 6 bases, J lost 5 bases, and 10 bases lay in between. CDR3 protein: CASSRMVNEKLFF. CDR3 in DNA: TGTGCCAGCAGCAGGATGGTAAATGAAAAACTGTTTTTT.

This rearrangement joins TRBV7-2 to TRBJ2-7, with 11 bases aligning to TRBD1. With V trimmed by 5 bases and J by 4 bases, 7 bases remained unmatched. The CDR3 is 15 residues long. Germline loops: CDR1 SGHTA, CDR2 FQGNSA. CDR3 in amino acids: CASSPAGQGVYEQYF. The DNA of the CDR3 is TGTGCCAGCAGCCCTGCGGGACAGGGGGTGTACGAGCAGTACTTC.

This clonotype was recorded a few times. The chain joins TRBV6-2 or TRBV6-3 to TRBJ1-2; D not certain. Between the trimmed V and J ends, which lost 6 bases and 7 bases, there was a span of 9 bases. The length of the CDR3 is 11 residues. Germline-derived CDR1 and CDR2 are MNHEY and SVGEGT. CDR3 nucleotides: TGTGCCAGCAGCCTCGCGGGTGGCTACACCTTC. Its protein is CASSLAGGYTF.

The rearrangement uses TRBV2 and TRBJ2-2; D unclear. The germline V and J ends were trimmed by 6 bases and 4 bases, with 12 bases remaining between them. This CDR3 spans 14 amino acids. Germline V gives CDR1 SNHLY, CDR2 FYNNEI. CDR3 coding DNA: TGTGCCAGCAGGTGGTATGGTTCCACCGGGGAGCTGTTTTTT. Its protein product is CASRWYGSTGELFF.

This sequence joins TRBV11-2 and TRBJ1-1; TRBD1 is a possible D gene (6 bases). V was cut by 1 base and J by 5 bases, with 8 bases left in between. Germline loops: CDR1 SGHAT, CDR2 FQNNGV. This CDR3 is built from 13 residues. CDR3 region: CASSLGQETEAFF. CDR3 nucleotide sequence: TGTGCCAGCAGCTTAGGACAGGAAACTGAAGCTTTCTTT.

This clonotype was found a few times. This rearrangement joins TRBV6-6 to TRBJ2-6; no firm D call. Trimming cost V 2 bases and J 1 base, with 6 bases left between them. CDR1 and CDR2 (germline): MNHNY, SVGAGI (reference sequence). There are 15 residues in the CDR3. CDR3 sequence (DNA): TGTGCCAGCAGTTACGAAGGGTCTGGGGCCAACGTCCTGACTTTC. Protein: CASSYEGSGANVLTF.

The V and J genes are TRBV10-3 and TRBJ2-5; weak D call: TRBD1 (6 bases). V lost 5 bases and J lost 2, with 9 bases in between. This CDR3 is 13 amino acids long. Germline assignment: CDR1 ENHRY and CDR2 SYGVKD. In DNA form, the CDR3 reads TGTGCCATCAGTACGGACAGTCAAGAGACCCAGTACTTC. Protein: CAISTDSQETQYF.

Comments on this clonotype: Germline is not matched at one junction end, which may reflect a read error. CDR3 DNA sequence: TGTGCCGGCAGCTCGTCCGGGACAACTAACTATGGCTACACCTTC. It is translated as CAGSSSGTTNYGYTF. The chain uses TRBV5-5 and TRBJ1-2; maybe TRBD1 (6 bases). Per the germline V gene, CDR1 is SGHKS and CDR2 is YYEKEE (reference sequence). This CDR3 region has 15 residues.

V and J are TRBV10-3 and TRBJ2-3; weak D call: TRBD2 (5 bases). Germline V gene sequence: CDR1 ENHRY, CDR2 SYGVKD. The length of the CDR3 is 14 residues. The V gene lost 2 bases and the J gene lost 0 bases, with 6 bases spanning the gap. This CDR3 is CAISERGSTDTQYF. In DNA, the CDR3 is TGTGCCATCAGTGAGCGGGGTAGCACAGATACGCAGTATTTT.